The clone carrying this T cell receptor beta chain is medium-sized (0.01 to 0.1%) by share. This specimen comes from a study of long-term antiretroviral therapy in people with HIV. V was pared by 0 bases and J by 4 bases, with 12 bases of the junction left unmatched. Germline loops: CDR1 SGHTS, CDR2 YDEGEE. CDR3 length: 17 amino acids. Samples were assayed with immunoSEQ v3.0 at survey level. Repertoires were generated with immunoSEQ multiplex PCR, while TCRdb's copy carries only in-frame clones and drops some. The profile shows more than 15,000 clones, roughly 76% of them singletons. Sequences were derived from unsorted PBMCs, sampled 1.5 years before starting antiretroviral therapy. The TCR was taken from a woman aged 45-65 years with HIV. This chain connects TRBV5-8 to TRBJ1-1, with 7 bases lining up with TRBD1. For the CDR3, the DNA is TGTGCCAGCAGCTTGGCCAGGGGGGCCCTCGAAGTCACTGAAGCTTTCTTT. The encoded protein is CASSLARGALEVTEAFF.